Below are 17 T cell receptor beta chains sequenced from a single sample in a study of cytomegalovirus exposure and HLA in healthy donors. This PCR relied on a set of 60 Vbeta primers and 13 Jbeta primers. Some clones are missing from TCRdb's copy, which holds only in-frame ones; the method was immunoSEQ multiplex PCR. Among about 120,000 clones listed, about 8.6% were seen once. The sequencing sample was made of PBMCs. These receptors originate from a woman in her thirties or forties in good health and CMV-seropositive.

The chain uses TRBV5-1 and TRBJ1-4; TRBD1 aligns across 8 bases. The germline gives CDR1 SGHRS, CDR2 YFSETQ. CDR3 length equals 13 residues. The J segment lost 5 bases and the V segment lost 5 bases, leaving 2 bases of the junction unmatched. CDR3 coding DNA: TGCGCCAGCAGGGGACAGGTGAATGAAAAACTGTTTTTT. It yields the protein CASRGQVNEKLFF.

The chain recombines TRBV5-4 with TRBJ1-1; no clear D. This CDR3 comprises 14 residues. CDR1 SGHNT and CDR2 YYREEE come from the germline V gene (reference sequence). With 2 bases removed from V and 5 bases from J, the gap between germline ends came to 13 bases. The DNA for the CDR3 is TGTGCCAGCAGCTTTGGAGCCGAGGAGACTGAAGCTTTCTTT. Translation gives CASSFGAEETEAFF. The full variable domain, in which reference TRBV5-4 and TRBJ1-1 provide the parts outside the CDR3, is ETGVTQSPTHLIKTRGQQVTLRCSSQSGHNTVSWYQQALGQGPQFIFQYYREEENGRGNFPPRFSGLQFPNYSSELNVNALELDDSALYLCASSFGAEETEAFFGQGTRLTVV.

This clone was observed a few times. The chain has TRBV19 and TRBJ1-2; no clear D. Germline CDR1 LNHDA, CDR2 SQIVND (reference sequence). Deletions cut 3 bases from V and 6 bases from J, with 17 bases between. This CDR3 has 15 amino acids. The CDR3 DNA reads as TGTGCCAGTAGTATCCGTCCAGGATCGATCCATGGCTACACCTTC. Translating it yields CASSIRPGSIHGYTF.

The sample holds a few counts of this clone. V gene TRBV4-1 combines with J gene TRBJ1-2; TRBD1 might be the D (5 bases). Per germline, CDR1 MGHRA and CDR2 YSYEKL. V was clipped by 0 bases and J by 1 base, with 12 bases between them. This CDR3 contains 16 residues. The CDR3 spells CASSQEEDIINYGYTF. DNA for the CDR3: TGCGCCAGCAGCCAAGAAGAGGACATTATTAACTATGGCTACACCTTC.

The rearrangement joins TRBV28 to TRBJ2-7; 8 bases are a match to TRBD1. The length of the CDR3 is 15 residues. Germline assignment: CDR1 MDHEN and CDR2 SYDVKM. With V trimmed by 2 bases and J by 7 bases, 10 bases remained unmatched. Written as DNA, the CDR3 is TGTGCCAGCAGTTTAATGGCAGGGGGCAGGACTGAGCAGTACTTC. It specifies CASSLMAGGRTEQYF.

In its sample, this clone was seen a few times. The genes are TRBV30 and TRBJ1-5; TRBD1 agrees at 8 bases. The germline V gene encodes CDR1 GTSNPN and CDR2 SVGIG (reference sequence). The CDR3 is made up of 13 amino acids. Trimming took 2 bases from V and 4 from J; bases not matched to a gene: 1. The CDR3 DNA reads TGTGCCTGGAGTACAGGGGGTAATCAGCCCCAGCATTTT. Protein sequence: CAWSTGGNQPQHF.

V is TRBV27 and J is TRBJ1-1, with D perhaps TRBD1 (5 bases). The CDR3 extends over 13 amino acids. From germline, CDR1 is MNHEY and CDR2 SMNVEV (reference sequence). Between the trimmed V and J ends, which lost 3 bases and 5 bases, there was a span of 10 bases. The CDR3 DNA reads TGTGCCAGCAGTTTCTCCGGGGGAACTGAAGCTTTCTTT. Translated: CASSFSGGTEAFF.

The V and J genes are TRBV4-1 and TRBJ1-1, with a tentative D call TRBD1 (5 bases). V was cut by 0 bases and J by 0 bases, with 11 bases left in between. The germline V gene has CDR1 MGHRA and CDR2 YSYEKL. The CDR3 spans 16 residues. The CDR3 region has the DNA TGCGCCAGCAGCCAAGATAGGCAGGGTCTGAACACTGAAGCTTTCTTT. It codes for CASSQDRQGLNTEAFF.

V gene TRBV9 combines with J gene TRBJ2-2, with D maybe TRBD1 (5 bases). CDR1 is SGDLS, CDR2 YYNGEE, per germline. The CDR3 loop spans 16 amino acids. Trimming shortened V by 0 bases and J by 4 bases, and 13 bases separated the two germline ends. CDR3 sequence (DNA): TGTGCCAGCAGCGTAGGGGGCAGGCCTTCCACCGGGGAGCTGTTTTTT. It yields the protein CASSVGGRPSTGELFF.

This sequence joins TRBV4-1 and TRBJ1-2, with a possible D match to TRBD1 (5 bases). From germline, CDR1 is MGHRA and CDR2 YSYEKL. V was cut by 4 bases and J by 0 bases, with 12 bases left in between. The CDR3 runs 15 residues. CDR3: CASSPSPTANYGYTF. CDR3 in DNA: TGCGCCAGCAGCCCTTCGCCGACAGCTAACTATGGCTACACCTTC.

V gene TRBV7-9 combines with J gene TRBJ2-7; TRBD1 aligns across 9 bases. The CDR3 is 15 residues long. V lost 5 bases, J lost 3 bases, and 8 bases stayed unmatched. CDR1 and CDR2 (germline): SEHNR, FQNEAQ (reference sequence). CDR3 sequence (DNA): TGTGCCAGCAGCCCGGGGGACAGGGTCGTCTACGAGCAGTACTTC. This translates into CASSPGDRVVYEQYF.

This clone was seen more than once but under ten times. This chain links TRBV10-2 with TRBJ1-5; D not certain. The V gene lost 5 bases and the J gene lost 4 bases, with 12 bases spanning the gap. The CDR3 extends over 14 amino acids. Germline V CDR1 and CDR2: WSHSY, SAAADI. The CDR3 region has the DNA TGCGCCAGCAGTCTCGGACGGAGGAATCAGCCCCAGCATTTT. Residues: CASSLGRRNQPQHF.

The chain joins TRBV28 to TRBJ1-5; 8 bases map to TRBD1. The CDR3 is 15 amino acids. Germline loops: CDR1 MDHEN, CDR2 SYDVKM. V shed 2 bases and J 7 bases; nucleotides not matched to a gene: 7. The chain's CDR3 is CASSLGRTGMQPQHF. The DNA of the CDR3 is TGTGCCAGCAGTTTAGGCCGGACAGGGATGCAGCCCCAGCATTTT.

In its sample, this clone was seen a few times. The V and J genes are TRBV19 and TRBJ2-1, with 12 bases lining up with TRBD2. V was pared by 6 bases and J by 5 bases, with 8 bases of the junction left unmatched. CDR1 is LNHDA and CDR2 is SQIVND in the germline V gene (reference sequence). The CDR3 contains 16 residues. Written as DNA, the CDR3 is TGTGCCAGTAGCCCTACCCGGACTAGCGGGAACAATGAGCAGTTCTTC. Its translation: CASSPTRTSGNNEQFF.

Here the CDR3 reads CASSLVGTSVTDTQYF. CDR3 nucleotides: TGTGCCAGCAGCTTAGTGGGGACTAGCGTGACAGATACGCAGTATTTT. The J gene is TRBJ2-3, the V gene TRBV11-2, with 10 bases identical to TRBD2. This CDR3 has 16 amino acids. Germline values: CDR1 SGHAT, CDR2 FQNNGV. V gave up 1 base and J gave up 3 bases; unmatched junction bases: 4.

Note on this clone: The conserved phenylalanine or tryptophan normally closing the CDR3 is absent here, so this likely arose from a read error. The genes are TRBV6-5 and TRBJ2-2; D gene unclear. This CDR3 is built from 14 residues. With 3 bases removed from V and 4 bases from J, the gap between germline ends came to 9 bases. CDR1 is MNHEY, CDR2 SVGAGI, per germline. Here the CDR3 DNA reads TGTGCCAGCAGTTATATCGGCCCCACCGGGGAGCTGTTTGTT. Translation gives CASSYIGPTGELFV.

The sample holds a few counts of this clone. This chain connects TRBV9 to TRBJ1-2; 8 bases agree with TRBD1. J gave up 5 bases and V 4 bases, and 10 bases lay outside the gene matches. Looked up from germline, CDR1 is SGDLS and CDR2 is YYNGEE. CDR3 length: 15 residues. DNA for the CDR3: TGTGCCAGCAGCTCTCGGACAGGGACACCTTATGGCTACACCTTC. Translation: CASSSRTGTPYGYTF.